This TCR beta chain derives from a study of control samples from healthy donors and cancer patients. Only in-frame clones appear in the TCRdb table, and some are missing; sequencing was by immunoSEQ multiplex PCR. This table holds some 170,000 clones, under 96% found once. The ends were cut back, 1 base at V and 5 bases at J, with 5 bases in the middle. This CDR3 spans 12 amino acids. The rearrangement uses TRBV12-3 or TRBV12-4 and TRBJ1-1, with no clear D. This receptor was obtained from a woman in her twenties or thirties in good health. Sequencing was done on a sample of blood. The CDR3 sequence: CASSLVRTEAFF. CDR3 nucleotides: TGTGCCAGCAGTTTAGTTAGGACTGAAGCTTTCTTT.